The 10 T cell receptor beta chains listed next were all sequenced from one sample in a study of CD8 T cells in Susac syndrome. Reverse transcription of roughly 0.5 to 1 ug RNA was performed with random hexamers. TCRdb analysed the immunoSEQ multiplex PCR reads with MiXCR anew, one entry per CDR3 protein. The sample carries 150,000 to 200,000 distinct CDR3 sequences, roughly 92% recorded once. Source material: CD4+ T cells from PBMCs. The receptors were gathered from a human donor in good health.

This chain connects TRBV7-3 to TRBJ2-5; weak D call: TRBD2 (6 bases). CDR1 is SGHTA, CDR2 FQGTGA, per germline. The ends were cut back, 6 bases at V and 5 bases at J, with 19 bases in the middle. The CDR3 has 15 residues. CDR3 DNA: TGTGCCAGCAGGCGGGGCGGGGCGACAGAGGAGACCCAGTACTTC. Amino acid sequence: CASRRGGATEETQYF.

This sequence joins TRBV5-4 and TRBJ1-3, with D perhaps TRBD1 (6 bases). The CDR3 spans 16 residues. The germline V gene has CDR1 SGHNT and CDR2 YYREEE (reference sequence). The V end lost 1 base, the J end lost 4 bases, and 15 bases lay between the germline ends. CDR3 coding DNA: TGTGCCAGCAGCTTGATCGGGGGCGCGTACGGAAACACCATATATTTT. This translates into CASSLIGGAYGNTIYF.

V gene TRBV5-1 combines with J gene TRBJ2-1; 9 nucleotides match TRBD1. Unmatched junction bases numbered 13, after V lost 3 bases and J lost 9 bases. CDR1 is SGHRS, CDR2 YFSETQ, per germline. The CDR3 loop spans 16 amino acids. CDR3 DNA: TGCGCCAGCAGCTCAAGGACAGGGGAGCGGTTAGGTGAGCAGTTCTTC. Translated: CASSSRTGERLGEQFF. Complete variable domain (other parts from reference TRBV5-1 and TRBJ2-1): KAGVTQTPRYLIKTRGQQVTLSCSPISGHRSVSWYQQTPGQGLQFLFEYFSETQRNKGNFPGRFSGRQFSNSRSEMNVSTLELGDSALYLCASSSRTGERLGEQFFGPGTRLTVL.

V usage is TRBV7-2 and J usage is TRBJ1-3, with 9 bases fitting TRBD1. The CDR3 runs 17 residues. The V gene end was trimmed by 5 bases and the J gene end by 0 bases; junction bases not matched to a gene: 8. The germline CDR1 and CDR2 sequences are SGHTA and FQGNSA. Written as DNA, the CDR3 is TGTGCCAGCAGCCTACAACAGGGGGCCCTCTCTGGAAACACCATATATTTT. Translation gives CASSLQQGALSGNTIYF.

The V and J genes are TRBV6-2 or TRBV6-3 and TRBJ1-5; the match to TRBD1 covers 8 bases. CDR3 length equals 15 residues. Unmatched junction bases numbered 8, after V lost 10 bases and J lost 0 bases. Per germline, CDR1 MNHEY and CDR2 SVGEGT. The CDR3: CATSSQGASNQPQHF. Here the CDR3 DNA reads TGTGCCACCTCATCCCAGGGGGCTAGCAATCAGCCCCAGCATTTT.

V is TRBV9 and J is TRBJ1-4; D might be TRBD1 (5 bases). This CDR3 has 14 amino acids. The germline V gene encodes CDR1 SGDLS and CDR2 YYNGEE. The germline V and J ends were trimmed by 4 bases and 7 bases, with 14 bases remaining between them. CDR3 region: CASSLTVNGEKLFF. The CDR3 bases are TGTGCCAGCAGCCTGACAGTGAACGGTGAAAAACTGTTTTTT.

The gene calls are TRBV19 and TRBJ2-7; D may be TRBD1 (6 bases). In germline, CDR1 is LNHDA, CDR2 SQIVND (reference sequence). The CDR3 is 13 amino acids. Trimming left V 5 bases short and J 1 base short, with 9 bases between. The CDR3 is CASSPGQSYEQYF. The CDR3 DNA is TGTGCCAGTAGTCCCGGACAGTCCTACGAGCAGTACTTC.

The CDR3 sequence is CASSSGDRGLDTQYF. As DNA, the CDR3 is TGTGCCAGCAGTTCGGGGGACAGGGGCTTAGATACGCAGTATTTT. The genes are TRBV7-2 and TRBJ2-3; 10 positions agree with TRBD1. Trimming took 6 bases from V and 5 from J; bases not matched to a gene: 8. Germline CDR1 SGHTA, CDR2 FQGNSA. The CDR3 is 15 amino acids.

The chain links TRBV5-1 to TRBJ2-1; 10 bases are a match to TRBD2. The CDR3 totals 19 residues. The V segment lost 2 bases and the J segment 7 bases; nucleotides outside the gene matches: 18. CDR1 and CDR2 (germline): SGHRS, YFSETQ. In DNA form, the CDR3 reads TGCGCCAGCAGCTTACGTCTACGGCAACTGGGACTAGCGACAAATGAGCAGTTCTTC. As protein: CASSLRLRQLGLATNEQFF.

The chain is built from TRBV28 and TRBJ1-2; D is uncertain. Trimming pared 10 bases from V and 2 bases from J, leaving 11 bases between. Germline CDR1 is MDHEN and CDR2 is SYDVKM. The CDR3 has 12 amino acids. The CDR3: CATDGVNYGYTF. CDR3 DNA sequence: TGTGCCACTGATGGGGTCAACTATGGCTACACCTTC.